This T cell receptor (beta chain) was identified during a study of spatial heterogeneity in lung cancer. Study as a whole: Raw sequencing reads included, on average, more than ten appearances of each unique TCR and UMI combination.

Every molecule of TCR cDNA had its own unique molecular identifier. TCRdb called the 5' RACE reads again in MiXCR, with one record for every CDR3 protein. The profile shows some 85,000 distinct CDR3 sequences, approximately 21% of them singletons. In this sample, this clonotype turned up a few times. Its specificity is unknown. The time point was: sample taken at primary tumor resection. Whole RNA, isolated from tumor, nontumor lung or frozen PBMC, was sequenced without prior sorting. Donors were 55 to 75 untreated early-stage non-small cell lung cancer patients. The study's findings and limits: Blood showed ubiquitous tumor TCRs more often at resection than at routine follow-up.

From germline, CDR1 is KGHDR and CDR2 SFDVKD. V shed 4 bases and J shed 0 bases, with 6 bases lying between them. The CDR3 consists of 13 residues. The sequencing used PBMCs, collected at surgery. This clonotype originated in a male donor with early-stage non-small cell lung cancer. V is TRBV24-1 and J is TRBJ2-7, with no clear D. The CDR3 DNA reads TGTGCCACCAGTGAATTGTTCTCCTACGAGCAGTACTTC. This gives the protein CATSELFSYEQYF.